Here is one T cell receptor beta chain with its context. The CDR3 spans 14 residues. The germline V gene has CDR1 SGHRS and CDR2 YFSETQ. The V and J ends lost 0 bases and 5 bases, in that order; junction bases with no gene match: 2. This sample is part of a study of human T cells and chemical hapten exposure. About the study: All patients underwent weekly scalp dosing with diphenylcyclopropenone for the full roughly 24-week study. A mostly female patient group had alopecia areata, totalis or universalis.

The time point denotes: pre-sensitization, week 0. Regarding treatment: therapeutic diphenylcyclopropenone sensitization with weekly scalp DPC. TCRdb processed the RACE reads anew with MiXCR; each CDR3 protein has one entry. The table records 250,000 or so distinct CDR3 sequences, roughly 7.7% of them present only once. The TCR sequence derives from a man aged 18 to 35 with alopecia areata. Some clones in this sample may be carry-over from other donors' samples. The chain carries TRBV5-1 and TRBJ1-5; 7 bases are shared with TRBD1. Here the sequenced sample was whole blood, taken in connection with sensitization to the hapten diphenylcyclopropenone (DPC). CDR3 DNA sequence: TGCGCCAGCAGCTTGGACCAGGGGGATCAGCCCCAGCATTTT. The encoded protein is CASSLDQGDQPQHF. Together with reference TRBV5-1 and TRBJ1-5, the CDR3 gives the full variable domain: KAGVTQTPRYLIKTRGQQVTLSCSPISGHRSVSWYQQTPGQGLQFLFEYFSETQRNKGNFPGRFSGRQFSNSRSEMNVSTLELGDSALYLCASSLDQGDQPQHFGDGTRLSIL.